These T cell receptor beta chains were read from a single sample in a study of T cell responses to AZD1222 COVID-19 vaccine. Here immunoSEQ multiplex PCR was the method, and the copy in TCRdb shows in-frame clones only, minus some. The sample lists about 130,000 clones, over 90% seen once, with approximately 4.9% in the top ten. This specimen was peripheral blood, taken on day 0 of AZD1222 vaccination. These receptor sequences come from an adult in good health. Each CDR3 is given with its conserved first and last residue. Fields, in order: D gene, V gene, clone size, J gene, CDR3 DNA, CDR3 protein. The D gene is left open where the match is weak. Clone size appears in some rows only: once, few, many, or a class for an expanded clone.

-	TRBV29-1	-	TRBJ2-7	TGCAGCGCCCGGGATCTTTCCTACGAGCAGTACTTC	CSARDLSYEQYF
-	TRBV4-2	-	TRBJ2-7	TGTGCCAGCAGCCATCCTCTAGCGTCCAGCTCCTACGAGCAGTACTTC	CASSHPLASSSYEQYF
-	TRBV7-8	few	TRBJ2-7	TGTGCCAGCAGCCAAGGAGGGGCTGGAGCCTACGAGCAGTACTTC	CASSQGGAGAYEQYF
TRBD2	TRBV28	once	TRBJ2-5	TGTGCCAGCAGCCCTCCCGGGGGGGCTGAGACCCAGTACTTC	CASSPPGGAETQYF
TRBD1	TRBV5-1	-	TRBJ1-3	TGCGCCAGCAGCTTGAAGGAGGGGGCGGATGGAAACACCATATATTTT	CASSLKEGADGNTIYF
TRBD1	TRBV11-2	-	TRBJ1-4	TGTGCCAGCAGCCTACTCGGCAGGGGGCCGGAAAAACTGTTTTTT	CASSLLGRGPEKLFF
TRBD1	TRBV7-8	-	TRBJ1-1	TGTGCCAGCAGCTTTCAGGGGGGGACTGAAGCTTTCTTT	CASSFQGGTEAFF
-	TRBV7-3	-	TRBJ2-1	TGTGCCAGCAGCTTATCAGAGCGGTTCATGGATGAGCAGTTCTTC	CASSLSERFMDEQFF
-	TRBV2	-	TRBJ2-2	TGTGCCAGCAGGGGAGCCGGGGAGCTGTTTTTT	CASRGAGELFF
-	TRBV29-1	once	TRBJ1-1	TGCAGCGCAAGACAGGAGTCTGAAGCTTTCTTT	CSARQESEAFF
TRBD2	TRBV6-5	-	TRBJ2-7	TGTGTAAGCCACCGAGGCAGCGGGGGTTTTTACGAGCAGTACTTC	CVSHRGSGGFYEQYF
-	TRBV3-1/TRBV3-2	-	TRBJ1-2	TGTGCCAGCAGCCAAGACCCGGGGTTTGGCTACACCTTC	CASSQDPGFGYTF
-	TRBV2	-	TRBJ2-7	TGTGCCAGCAGTGAACCGGAAACGTACGAGCAGTACTTC	CASSEPETYEQYF
-	TRBV19	-	TRBJ2-3	TGTGCCAGTAGTATTTGGGGGAGTCGAGATACGCAGTATTTT	CASSIWGSRDTQYF
-	TRBV5-1	-	TRBJ2-5	TGCGCCAGCACCACTCCCTCTGGTGGGAGCGGGGAGACCCAGTACTTC	CASTTPSGGSGETQYF
-	TRBV14	-	TRBJ1-4	TGTGCCAGCAGCCAATCAGGGGCCCCTAGTGAAAAACTGTTTTTT	CASSQSGAPSEKLFF
-	TRBV6-5	-	TRBJ2-6	TGTGCCAGTACTCCGGAATACTCTGGGGCCAACGTCCTGACTTTC	CASTPEYSGANVLTF
-	TRBV11-2	-	TRBJ1-4	TGTGCCAGCAGCCTTACCACAACTAATGAAAAACTGTTTTTT	CASSLTTTNEKLFF
-	TRBV28	-	TRBJ1-1	TGTGCCAGCCCTCCTTTTTCAGGAGGTAACACTGAAGCTTTCTTT	CASPPFSGGNTEAFF
-	TRBV12-3/TRBV12-4	once	TRBJ1-2	TGTGCCAGCAGTTTACAGTCGGGCGGCTACACCTTC	CASSLQSGGYTF
-	TRBV27	-	TRBJ1-6	TGTGCCAGCAGGAAGACTGGAGGGTATTCACCCCTCCACTTT	CASRKTGGYSPLHF
TRBD2	TRBV9	-	TRBJ2-2	TGTGCCAGCAGCGGACCGGGACTAGACACCGGGGAGCTGTTTTTT	CASSGPGLDTGELFF
TRBD2	TRBV7-2	-	TRBJ2-7	TGTGCCAGCAGCTTAGACTCTAGCGGGAGCCTCGAGCAGTACTTC	CASSLDSSGSLEQYF
TRBD1	TRBV19	-	TRBJ2-7	TGTGCCAGTAGTATACTCCGGGACAGGGGGCTCGAGCAGTACTTC	CASSILRDRGLEQYF
TRBD2	TRBV9	-	TRBJ2-1	TGTGCCAGCAGCGTAGGACTAGCGGGGGGCAATGAGCAGTTCTTC	CASSVGLAGGNEQFF
-	TRBV5-4	-	TRBJ1-3	TGTGCCAGCAGCTTGAGAGGAGCTGGAAACACCATATATTTT	CASSLRGAGNTIYF
-	TRBV6-5	-	TRBJ1-5	TGTGCCAGCGGTTCCCTTGGCAATCAGCCCCAGCATTTT	CASGSLGNQPQHF
TRBD1	TRBV7-9	-	TRBJ2-7	TGTGCCAGCAGCTTAGGTCGGACAGGGGAGAGCTACGAGCAGTACTTC	CASSLGRTGESYEQYF
-	TRBV5-6	medium-sized	TRBJ2-3	TGTGCCAGCAGCTCCATGGGGGATACGCAGTATTTT	CASSSMGDTQYF
-	TRBV7-8	-	TRBJ2-6	TGTGCCAGCAGCAATTATAAGAGCTCTGGGGCCAACGTCCTGACTTTC	CASSNYKSSGANVLTF
-	TRBV30	-	TRBJ2-7	TGTGCCTGGATTTTGGGCTCCTACGAGCAGTACTTC	CAWILGSYEQYF
-	TRBV3-1/TRBV3-2	-	TRBJ1-4	TGTGCCAGCAGCCAAGACAGTTTGGGGGAAAAACTGTTTTTT	CASSQDSLGEKLFF
-	TRBV14	-	TRBJ2-1	TGTGCCAGCAGCCAAGAACTAGCCTCGGGAGAGCAGTTCTTC	CASSQELASGEQFF
-	TRBV12-3/TRBV12-4	-	TRBJ1-4	TGTGCCAGCAGCCCCCGAGGAGAAAAACTGTTTTTT	CASSPRGEKLFF
-	TRBV7-9	-	TRBJ1-3	TGTGCCAGCAGCTTAGCTTCGCTTGAGAGAAACACCATATATTTT	CASSLASLERNTIYF
-	TRBV5-4	-	TRBJ1-1	TGTGCCAGCAGGTGGGGCGTCGGGAACACTGAAGCTTTCTTT	CASRWGVGNTEAFF
-	TRBV5-5	-	TRBJ1-3	TGTGCCAGCAGCTTTGGAGTTGGAAACACCATATATTTT	CASSFGVGNTIYF
TRBD1	TRBV5-1	-	TRBJ2-7	TGCGCCAGCAGCTTGAGGGACAGGGGCTACGAGCAGTACTTC	CASSLRDRGYEQYF